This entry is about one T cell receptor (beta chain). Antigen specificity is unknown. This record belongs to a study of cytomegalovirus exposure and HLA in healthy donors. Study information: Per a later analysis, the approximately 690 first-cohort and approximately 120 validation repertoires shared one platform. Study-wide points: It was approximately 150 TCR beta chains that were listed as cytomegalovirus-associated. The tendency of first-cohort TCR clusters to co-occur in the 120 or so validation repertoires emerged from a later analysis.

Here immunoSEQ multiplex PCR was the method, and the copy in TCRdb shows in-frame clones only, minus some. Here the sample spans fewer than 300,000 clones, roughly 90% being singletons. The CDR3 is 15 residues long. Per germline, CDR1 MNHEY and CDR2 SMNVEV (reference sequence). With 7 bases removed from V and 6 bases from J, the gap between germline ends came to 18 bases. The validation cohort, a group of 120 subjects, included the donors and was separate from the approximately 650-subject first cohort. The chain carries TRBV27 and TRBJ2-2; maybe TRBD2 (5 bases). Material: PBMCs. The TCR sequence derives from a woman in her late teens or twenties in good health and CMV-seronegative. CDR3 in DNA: TGTGCCAGCACTTCTGTAGGAGGACCGGCCGGGGAGCTGTTTTTT. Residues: CASTSVGGPAGELFF.